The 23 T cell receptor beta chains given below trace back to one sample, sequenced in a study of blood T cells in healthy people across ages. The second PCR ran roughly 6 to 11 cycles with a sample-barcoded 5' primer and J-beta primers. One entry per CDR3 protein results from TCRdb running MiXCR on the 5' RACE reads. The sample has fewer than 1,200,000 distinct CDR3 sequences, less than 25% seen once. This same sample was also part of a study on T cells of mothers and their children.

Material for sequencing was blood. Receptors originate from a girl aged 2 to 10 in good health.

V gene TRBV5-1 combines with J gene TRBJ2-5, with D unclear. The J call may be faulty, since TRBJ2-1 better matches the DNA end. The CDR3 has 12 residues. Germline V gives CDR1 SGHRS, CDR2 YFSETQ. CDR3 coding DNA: TGCGCCAGCAGCTTGGGACGAAAAGAGCAGTTCTTC. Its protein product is CASSLGRKEQFF.

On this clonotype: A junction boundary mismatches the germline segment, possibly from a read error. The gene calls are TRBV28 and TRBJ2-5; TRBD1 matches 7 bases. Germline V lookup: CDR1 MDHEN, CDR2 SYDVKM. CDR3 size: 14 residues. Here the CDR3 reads CACSFGTAVETQYF. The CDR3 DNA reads TGTGCCTGCAGTTTCGGGACAGCAGTAGAGACCCAGTACTTC.

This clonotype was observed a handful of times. The CDR3 DNA reads TGTGCCAGCAGTGTAGGGGTCAATTCACCCCTCCACTTT. Its protein product is CASSVGVNSPLHF. The chain employs TRBV27 and TRBJ1-6; D possibly corresponds to TRBD1 (5 bases). V was cut by 5 bases and J by 7 bases, with 9 bases left in between. CDR1 is MNHEY, CDR2 SMNVEV, per germline (reference sequence). The CDR3 runs to 13 residues.

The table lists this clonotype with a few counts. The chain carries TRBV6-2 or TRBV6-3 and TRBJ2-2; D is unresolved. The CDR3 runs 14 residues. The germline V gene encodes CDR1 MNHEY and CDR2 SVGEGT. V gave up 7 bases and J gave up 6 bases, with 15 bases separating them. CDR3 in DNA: TGTGCCAGCATCGATCGCACGGCAGCCGGGGAGCTGTTTTTT. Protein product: CASIDRTAAGELFF.

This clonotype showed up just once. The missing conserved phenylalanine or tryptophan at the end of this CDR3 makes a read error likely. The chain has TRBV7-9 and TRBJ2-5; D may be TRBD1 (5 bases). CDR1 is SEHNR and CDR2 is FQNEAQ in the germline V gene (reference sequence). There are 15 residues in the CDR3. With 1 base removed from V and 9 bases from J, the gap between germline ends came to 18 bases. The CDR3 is CASSLGGLTPWAQYL. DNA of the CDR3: TGTGCCAGCAGCTTAGGGGGCCTAACCCCCTGGGCCCAGTACCTC.

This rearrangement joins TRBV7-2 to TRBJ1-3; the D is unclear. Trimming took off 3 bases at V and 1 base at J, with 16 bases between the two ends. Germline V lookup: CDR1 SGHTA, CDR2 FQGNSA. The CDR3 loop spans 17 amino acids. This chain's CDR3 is CASSFILQELSGNTIYF. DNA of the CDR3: TGTGCCAGCAGCTTTATCCTGCAGGAGTTGTCTGGAAACACCATATATTTT.

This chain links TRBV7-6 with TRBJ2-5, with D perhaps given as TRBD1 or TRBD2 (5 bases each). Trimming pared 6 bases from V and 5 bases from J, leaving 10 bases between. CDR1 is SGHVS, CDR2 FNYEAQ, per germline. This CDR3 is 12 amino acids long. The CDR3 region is CASRRWGETQYF. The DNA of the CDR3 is TGTGCCAGCAGGCGCTGGGGGGAGACCCAGTACTTC.

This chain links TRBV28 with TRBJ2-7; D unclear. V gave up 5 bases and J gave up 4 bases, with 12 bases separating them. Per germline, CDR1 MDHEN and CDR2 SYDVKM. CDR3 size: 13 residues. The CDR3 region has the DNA TGTGCCAGCAGTCCCTCCGCCGATTACGAGCAGTACTTC. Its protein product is CASSPSADYEQYF.

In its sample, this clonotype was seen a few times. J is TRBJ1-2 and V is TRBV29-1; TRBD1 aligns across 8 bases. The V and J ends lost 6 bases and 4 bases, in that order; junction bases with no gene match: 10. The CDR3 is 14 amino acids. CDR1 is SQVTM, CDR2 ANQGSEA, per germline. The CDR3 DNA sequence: TGCAGCGTCTGGACAGGGCCAAAAGTCTATGGCTACACCTTC. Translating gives CSVWTGPKVYGYTF. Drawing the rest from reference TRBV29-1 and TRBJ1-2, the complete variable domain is SAVISQKPSRDICQRGTSLTIQCQVDSQVTMMFWYRQQPGQSLTLIATANQGSEATYESGFVIDKFPISRPNLTFSTLTVSNMSPEDSSIYLCSVWTGPKVYGYTFGSGTRLTVV.

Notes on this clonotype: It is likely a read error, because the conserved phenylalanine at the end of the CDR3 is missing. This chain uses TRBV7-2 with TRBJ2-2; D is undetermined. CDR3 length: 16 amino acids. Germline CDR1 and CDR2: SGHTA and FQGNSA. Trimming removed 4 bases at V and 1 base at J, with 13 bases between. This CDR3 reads CASSSFEQVNTGELFV. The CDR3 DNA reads TGTGCCAGCAGCTCGTTCGAGCAGGTGAACACCGGGGAGCTGTTTGTT.

The chain's CDR3 is CASSYSSGTGFNEQFF. For the CDR3, the DNA is TGTGCCAGCAGTTACTCTAGCGGGACGGGGTTCAATGAGCAGTTCTTC. The chain uses TRBV6-5 and TRBJ2-1, with 8 bases that match TRBD2. The length of the CDR3 is 16 residues. V shed 0 bases, J shed 6 bases, and the junction held 7 bases outside the gene matches. Germline-derived CDR1 and CDR2 are MNHEY and SVGAGI.

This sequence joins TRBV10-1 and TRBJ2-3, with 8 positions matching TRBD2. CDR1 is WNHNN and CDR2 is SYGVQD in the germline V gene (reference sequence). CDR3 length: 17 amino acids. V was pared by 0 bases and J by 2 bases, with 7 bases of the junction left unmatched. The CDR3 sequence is CASSESVQRENTDTQYF. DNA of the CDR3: TGCGCCAGCAGTGAGTCGGTCCAGCGGGAGAACACAGATACGCAGTATTTT.

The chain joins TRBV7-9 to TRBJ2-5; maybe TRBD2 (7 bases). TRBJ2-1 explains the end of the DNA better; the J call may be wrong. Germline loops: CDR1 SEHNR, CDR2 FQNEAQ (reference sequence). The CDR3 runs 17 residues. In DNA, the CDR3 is TGTGCCAGCAGCATGAGACTGGCGGGGGCGTCATACAATGAGCAGTTCTTC. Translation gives CASSMRLAGASYNEQFF.

This CDR3 is CASSYDGTGSNQPQHF. The CDR3 DNA reads TGTGCCAGCAGCTACGACGGGACAGGTTCTAATCAGCCCCAGCATTTT. The chain has TRBV7-2 and TRBJ1-5; 8 bases align to TRBD1. Germline CDR1 and CDR2: SGHTA and FQGNSA. This CDR3 comprises 16 residues. V dropped 4 bases and J dropped 4; count of bases not matched to a gene: 9.

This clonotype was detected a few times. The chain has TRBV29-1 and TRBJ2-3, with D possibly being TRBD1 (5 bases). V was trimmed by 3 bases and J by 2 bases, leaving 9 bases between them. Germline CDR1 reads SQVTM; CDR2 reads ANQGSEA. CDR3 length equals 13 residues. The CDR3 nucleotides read TGCAGCGTTGAGGGGCAGCACACAGATACGCAGTATTTT. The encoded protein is CSVEGQHTDTQYF.

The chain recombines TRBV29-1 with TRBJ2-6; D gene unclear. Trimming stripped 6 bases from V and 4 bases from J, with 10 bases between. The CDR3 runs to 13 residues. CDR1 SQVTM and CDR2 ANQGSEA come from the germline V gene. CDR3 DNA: TGCAGCGTGCCGGTGAGCGGGGCCAACGTCCTGACTTTC. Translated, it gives CSVPVSGANVLTF.

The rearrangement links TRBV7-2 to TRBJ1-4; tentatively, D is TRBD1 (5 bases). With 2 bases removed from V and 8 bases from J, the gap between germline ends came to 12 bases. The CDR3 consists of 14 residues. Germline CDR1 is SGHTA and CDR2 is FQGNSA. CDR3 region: CASSLSGRGEKLFF. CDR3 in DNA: TGTGCCAGCAGCTTATCAGGGAGGGGAGAAAAACTGTTTTTT.

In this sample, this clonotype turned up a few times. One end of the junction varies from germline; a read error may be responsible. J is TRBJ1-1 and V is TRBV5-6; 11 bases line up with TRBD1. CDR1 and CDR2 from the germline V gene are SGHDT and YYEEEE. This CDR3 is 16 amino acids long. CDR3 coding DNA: TGTGTCAGCAGCCCAGGACAGGGGGCGACGTACACTGAAGCTTTCTTT. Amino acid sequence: CVSSPGQGATYTEAFF.

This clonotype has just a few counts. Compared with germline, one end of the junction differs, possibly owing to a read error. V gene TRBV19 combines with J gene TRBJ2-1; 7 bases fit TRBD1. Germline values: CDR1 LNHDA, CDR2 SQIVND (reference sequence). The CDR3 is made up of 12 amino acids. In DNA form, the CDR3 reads TGTGCCAGTAGTTTAGACAGGGTTGAGCAGTTCTTC. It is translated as CASSLDRVEQFF.

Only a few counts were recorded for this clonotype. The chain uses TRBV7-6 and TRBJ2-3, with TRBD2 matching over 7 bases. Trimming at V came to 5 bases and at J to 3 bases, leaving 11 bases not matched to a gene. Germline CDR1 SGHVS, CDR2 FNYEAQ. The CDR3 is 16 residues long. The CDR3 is CASSHGGGVETDTQYF. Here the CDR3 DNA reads TGTGCCAGCAGCCACGGTGGGGGGGTCGAAACAGATACGCAGTATTTT.

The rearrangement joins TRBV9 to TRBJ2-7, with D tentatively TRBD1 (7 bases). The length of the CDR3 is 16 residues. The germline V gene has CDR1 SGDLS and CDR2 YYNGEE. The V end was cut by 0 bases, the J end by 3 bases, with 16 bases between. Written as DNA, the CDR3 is TGTGCCAGCAGCGTAGCTTCCAGGGGGGCTTACTACGAGCAGTACTTC. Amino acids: CASSVASRGAYYEQYF.

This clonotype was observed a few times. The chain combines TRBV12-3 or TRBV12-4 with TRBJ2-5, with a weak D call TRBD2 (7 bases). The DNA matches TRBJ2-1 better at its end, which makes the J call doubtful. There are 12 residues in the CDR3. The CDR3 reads CASSWGGAEQFF. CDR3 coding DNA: TGTGCCAGCAGTTGGGGGGGGGCTGAGCAGTTCTTC.

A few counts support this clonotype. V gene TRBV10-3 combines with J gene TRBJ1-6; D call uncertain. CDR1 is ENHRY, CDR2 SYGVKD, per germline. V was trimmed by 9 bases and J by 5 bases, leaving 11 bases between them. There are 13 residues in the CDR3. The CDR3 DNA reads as TGTGCCATGTCGTCAGGTCATAATTCACCCCTCCACTTT. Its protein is CAMSSGHNSPLHF.